These 5 T cell receptor beta chains were sequenced from one sample in a study of tissue T cells after allogeneic stem cell transplantation. Measured with immunoSEQ multiplex PCR; TCRdb has only the in-frame clones, and not every one. The sample gives 9,500 or so clones, roughly 44% of which show up once; 1.3% to 1.5% is in the top ten. Time point indicated: mouse harvest day 7 after allogeneic transplant. Tail vein injection delivered 10^7 T-cell-depleted bone marrow cells and 10^6 splenic CD5+ T cells. The material sequenced was skin. The receptors shown here come from a female BALB/c mouse given C57BL/6 T cells with graft-versus-host disease after an allogeneic hematopoietic cell transplant.

Concerning this clone: The germline and genes are mouse ones. The read gets to within 1 residue of the CDR3 end, and the germline J gene fills in the rest. J is TRBJ1-4 and V is TRBV16; D remains unclear. The V gene lost 5 bases and the J gene lost 1 base, with 8 bases spanning the gap. The CDR3 totals 14 residues. The germline V gene encodes CDR1 SGHSA and CDR2 FRNQAP. CDR3 sequence: CASSLTNSNERLFF. The sequenced part of the CDR3 DNA is TGTGCAAGCAGCCTGACAAATTCCAACGAAAGATTATTT. Supplemented by reference TRBV16 and TRBJ1-4, the full variable domain reads NAGVIQTPRHKVTGKGQEATLWCEPISGHSAVFWYRQTIVQGLEFLTYFRNQAPIDDSGMPKERFSAQMPNQSHSTLKIQSTQPQDSAVYLCASSLTNSNERLFFGHGTKLSVL.

This clone came up once. Gene names are the mouse ones. The sequence runs out 1 residue before the end of the CDR3; the remainder is reconstructed from the germline J gene. The genes are TRBV26 and TRBJ2-5; D call uncertain. From germline, CDR1 is KGHPV and CDR2 FQNQEV (reference sequence). This CDR3 is built from 13 residues. Between the trimmed V and J ends, which lost 0 bases and 4 bases, there was a span of 5 bases. The CDR3 sequence is CASSLSSKDTQYF. CDR3 bases read: TGTGCCAGCAGTCTGTCCTCAAAAGACACCCAGTAC.

In the case of this clone: Mouse names are used for the genes. The read stops 1 residue short of the end of the CDR3; the missing end is completed from the germline J gene. This chain joins TRBV3 and TRBJ2-5; possibly TRBD1 for D (5 bases). V was trimmed by 1 base and J by 5 bases, leaving 10 bases between them. The CDR3 spans 14 residues. Germline lookup yields CDR1 SNHLY and CDR2 FYNGKV (reference sequence). Here the CDR3 reads CASSLGQGGDTQYF. The sequenced CDR3 bases are TGTGCCAGCAGCTTAGGGCAGGGCGGAGACACCCAGTAC.

Only a few counts were recorded for this clone. All gene names here are mouse names. Read coverage stops 1 residue before the CDR3 terminus; the germline J gene supplies the remainder. The rearrangement links TRBV5 to TRBJ2-4, with D perhaps matching TRBD1 (5 bases). Trimming cost V 4 bases and J 10 bases, with 15 bases left between them. Germline CDR1 reads LGHNA; CDR2 reads YNLKQL (reference sequence). This CDR3 is 13 amino acids long. The sequenced part of the CDR3 DNA is TGTGCCAGCAGCCCCCGGACAATATCTTCCTTGTAC. Translation gives CASSPRTISSLY. The whole CDR3 sequence is CASSPRTISSLYF.

Concerning this clone: Gene names refer to mouse genes. The CDR3 goes on 1 residue after the read ends, and that part is filled in from the germline J gene. The chain joins TRBV15 to TRBJ2-7, with 8 bases lining up with TRBD2. Trimming removed 3 bases from V and 7 bases from J; junction bases left unmatched: 8. Germline CDR1 SGHND, CDR2 FRSKSL. The CDR3 is 14 amino acids. The DNA read from the CDR3 is TGTGCCAGCAGTTTCCGGGGGGGCGCGAGAGAACAGTAC. Translating gives CASSFRGGAREQY. The full CDR3 protein reads CASSFRGGAREQYF.